Given below is one T cell receptor beta chain in context. What it binds is not known. V lost 4 bases, J lost 1 base, and 13 bases lay in between. CDR1 is LNHDA and CDR2 is SQIVND in the germline V gene (reference sequence). The CDR3 runs to 15 residues. Sorted subsets were amplified in replicate PCRs using 200 to 250 ng DNA, roughly 30,000 T cell genomes. The protocol was immunoSEQ multiplex PCR, while the TCRdb copy is restricted to in-frame clones and leaves out a portion. The sample gives approximately 530,000 clones, about 96% of which show up once; 0.05% to 0.07% is in the top ten. The data originate from a study of shared clonotypes between healthy human individuals. Looking at the study overall: The plates for each donor numbered three CD4 naive, three CD4 memory, two CD8 naive and one CD8 memory.

General study points: Shared clonotypes: 4.5% to 5% naive CD4, around 3.5% naive CD8, about 2.2% memory CD4, 0.4% to 0.45% memory CD8.

Study donors comprised healthy, HIV-negative adults devoid of recent acute infection or vaccination. This sequence originates from a woman younger than 45 in good health. The sample taken for sequencing was naive CD4+ T cells sorted from blood. Documented subset: CD45RA+ positively selected. This chain links TRBV19 with TRBJ1-1, with a possible D match to TRBD1 (5 bases). The CDR3 sequence is CASSTIDRPNTEAFF. CDR3 nucleotides: TGTGCCAGTAGTACTATCGACAGACCGAACACTGAAGCTTTCTTT.